A single sample is the source of the 30 T cell receptor beta chains below, sequenced in a study of cytomegalovirus exposure and HLA in healthy donors. Primers included in the PCR were 60 Vbeta and 13 Jbeta primers. Here immunoSEQ multiplex PCR was the method, and the copy in TCRdb shows in-frame clones only, minus some. Seen here are 90,000 or so clones, approximately 85% observed once, and the top ten hold 3% to 3.5%. The sample comprised PBMCs. These receptors came from a man aged 25 to 45 in good health and CMV-seropositive.

The gene calls are TRBV9 and TRBJ2-7; 11 nucleotides agree with TRBD2. The CDR3 totals 15 residues. Trimming cost V 2 bases and J 1 base; bases outside gene matches: 2. Germline CDR1 is SGDLS and CDR2 is YYNGEE. Here the CDR3 DNA reads TGTGCCAGCAGCGTTACTAGCGGGGGTTCCTACGAGCAGTACTTC. Its translation: CASSVTSGGSYEQYF.

This chain joins TRBV18 and TRBJ2-7, with 7 bases identical to TRBD1. CDR3 length: 16 amino acids. Germline trimming cut 3 bases from V and 6 bases from J; bases unmatched to any gene: 14. Germline loops: CDR1 KGHSH, CDR2 LQKENI. As DNA, the CDR3 is TGTGCCAGCTCACCCCGAGAGACAGGGTCCCCTCGCGAGCAGTACTTC. This codes for CASSPRETGSPREQYF.

This chain joins TRBV29-1 and TRBJ2-7, with D tentatively TRBD2 (6 bases). Germline assignment: CDR1 SQVTM and CDR2 ANQGSEA. This CDR3 is 15 amino acids long. Deletions cut 4 bases from V and 3 bases from J, with 19 bases between. The CDR3 coding sequence is TGCAGCGTTGGGGGGGTACAGGCTTCAAGCTACGAGCAGTACTTC. It specifies CSVGGVQASSYEQYF.

In its sample, this clone was seen once. V usage is TRBV25-1 and J usage is TRBJ1-2; no reliable D call. The CDR3 sequence is 14 residues long. In germline, CDR1 is MGHDK, CDR2 SYGVNS. Trimming pared 2 bases from V and 4 bases from J, leaving 11 bases between. In DNA, the CDR3 is TGTGCCAGCAGTGAACAAAACTTTGGCTATGGCTACACCTTC. Translated, it gives CASSEQNFGYGYTF.

This clone appeared a few times. The CDR3 DNA is TGTGCCAGCAGTGAAGGAGGTTCCCAGCCCCAGCATTTT. Translation: CASSEGGSQPQHF. The chain recombines TRBV6-1 with TRBJ1-5; no reliable D call. Germline CDR1 reads MNHNS; CDR2 reads SASEGT. V lost 1 base, J lost 7 bases, and 8 bases lay in between. CDR3 length: 13 amino acids.

The chain employs TRBV28 and TRBJ2-1; maybe TRBD2 (5 bases). CDR3 length: 14 amino acids. Germline CDR1 is MDHEN and CDR2 is SYDVKM. The V end lost 5 bases, the J end lost 3 bases, and 11 bases lay between the germline ends. CDR3 sequence reads: CASSRPGIYNEQFF. CDR3 in DNA: TGTGCCAGCAGTAGACCGGGGATCTACAATGAGCAGTTCTTC.

The chain links TRBV5-5 to TRBJ2-5; no definite D call. Germline lookup yields CDR1 SGHKS and CDR2 YYEKEE (reference sequence). The CDR3 has 15 residues. Deletions cut 2 bases from V and 0 bases from J, with 11 bases between. The CDR3 sequence: CASSFRHQYQETQYF. As DNA, the CDR3 is TGTGCCAGCAGCTTTAGACACCAGTACCAAGAGACCCAGTACTTC.

The CDR3 sequence: CASSQDTGTYEQYF. The CDR3 region has the DNA TGCGCCAGCAGCCAAGATACGGGAACCTACGAGCAGTACTTC. The V and J genes are TRBV4-3 and TRBJ2-5; perhaps TRBD2 as D (5 bases). The end of the DNA aligns better with TRBJ2-7, so the J call may be wrong. The length of the CDR3 is 14 residues. CDR1 is LGHNA, CDR2 YSLEER, per germline.

The genes are TRBV9 and TRBJ2-1, with D tentatively TRBD1 (6 bases). The germline V gene has CDR1 SGDLS and CDR2 YYNGEE. Trimming cost V 0 bases and J 0 bases, with 10 bases left between them. This CDR3 is 16 amino acids long. CDR3 DNA: TGTGCCAGCAGCGTAGGACAGGCCCCCTCCTACAATGAGCAGTTCTTC. Amino acid sequence: CASSVGQAPSYNEQFF.

The chain links TRBV27 to TRBJ1-2; D perhaps matches TRBD1 (5 bases). This CDR3 comprises 13 residues. V was clipped by 3 bases and J by 2 bases, with 7 bases between them. Germline V CDR1 and CDR2: MNHEY, SMNVEV (reference sequence). The CDR3 sequence: CASSLGPNYGYTF. The CDR3, as DNA: TGTGCCAGCAGTTTGGGGCCCAACTATGGCTACACCTTC.

The chain couples TRBV5-4 to TRBJ2-5; 9 bases match TRBD1. Germline-derived CDR1 and CDR2 are SGHNT and YYREEE (reference sequence). The CDR3 loop spans 15 amino acids. V lost 2 bases, J lost 0 bases, and 2 bases stayed unmatched. CDR3 loop: CASSLWTGDQETQYF. The DNA for the CDR3 is TGTGCCAGCAGCTTATGGACAGGGGACCAAGAGACCCAGTACTTC.

This chain uses TRBV2 with TRBJ1-1, with 9 bases identical to TRBD1. CDR1 is SNHLY, CDR2 FYNNEI, per germline. This CDR3 spans 16 amino acids. V trimming: 2 bases; J trimming: 5 bases; junction bases outside the gene matches: 9. The CDR3 protein is CASSEPGQGRGTEAFF. CDR3 nucleotides: TGTGCCAGCAGTGAACCGGGACAGGGAAGAGGAACTGAAGCTTTCTTT.

The chain has TRBV5-4 and TRBJ2-7; tentative D call: TRBD2 (6 bases). Germline CDR1 SGHNT, CDR2 YYREEE (reference sequence). The CDR3 has 15 amino acids. Trimming took 0 bases from V and 0 from J, leaving 10 bases between them. The CDR3 region has the DNA TGTGCCAGCAGCTTGGGGGGACTGCTCTCCTACGAGCAGTACTTC. This translates into CASSLGGLLSYEQYF.

The table lists this clone with a count of one. This chain links TRBV4-2 with TRBJ2-7, with 8 positions matching TRBD2. The CDR3 totals 15 residues. Germline V gives CDR1 LGHNA, CDR2 YNFKEQ. Losses at the gene ends were 5 bases for V and 4 bases for J; bases not matched to a gene: 10. CDR3: CASSFSAGEMYEQYF. CDR3 coding DNA: TGTGCCAGCAGCTTTTCAGCGGGAGAAATGTACGAGCAGTACTTC.

The chain employs TRBV6-5 and TRBJ2-5; D is possibly TRBD1 (5 bases). The CDR3 covers 13 residues. The germline V gene has CDR1 MNHEY and CDR2 SVGAGI. Between the trimmed V and J ends, which lost 2 bases and 5 bases, there was a span of 9 bases. The DNA for the CDR3 is TGTGCCAGCAGTTACAGGGGATGGGAGACCCAGTACTTC. Its translation is CASSYRGWETQYF.

V and J are TRBV20-1 and TRBJ2-3; 7 bases agree with TRBD1. Germline loops: CDR1 DFQATT, CDR2 SNEGSKA (reference sequence). V gave up 3 bases and J gave up 6 bases; unmatched junction bases: 0. This CDR3 has 11 amino acids. CDR3 sequence: CSARDRDTQYF. CDR3 DNA: TGCAGTGCTAGGGACAGGGATACGCAGTATTTT.

The chain is built from TRBV13 and TRBJ2-5; no firm D call. This CDR3 has 14 residues. V gave up 5 bases and J gave up 2 bases, with 12 bases separating them. Looked up from germline, CDR1 is PRHDT and CDR2 is FYEKMQ (reference sequence). The CDR3 sequence: CASSPRQVQETQYF. The CDR3 nucleotides are TGTGCCAGCAGCCCGCGACAAGTACAAGAGACCCAGTACTTC.

The chain is built from TRBV4-1 and TRBJ2-7; D is perhaps TRBD2 (5 bases). Germline V gene lookup returns CDR1 MGHRA and CDR2 YSYEKL. Trimming pared 1 base from V and 3 bases from J, leaving 13 bases between. The CDR3 is 15 amino acids. The CDR3 sequence is CASSQVGGRIYEQYF. CDR3 DNA sequence: TGCGCCAGCAGCCAAGTCGGAGGACGGATCTACGAGCAGTACTTC.

This chain joins TRBV2 and TRBJ2-1, with TRBD2 identical over 13 bases. Germline-derived CDR1 and CDR2 are SNHLY and FYNNEI. The CDR3 consists of 18 residues. The V and J ends lost 6 bases and 2 bases, in that order; junction bases with no gene match: 10. The CDR3 DNA follows: TGTGCCAGCAGACATCAGACCGGGACTAGCGGGACCTACAATGAGCAGTTCTTC. This codes for CASRHQTGTSGTYNEQFF.

This rearrangement joins TRBV5-1 to TRBJ2-3; 8 nucleotides agree with TRBD1. CDR3 length: 16 amino acids. V shed 0 bases and J 1 base; nucleotides not matched to a gene: 4. Germline V gene lookup returns CDR1 SGHRS and CDR2 YFSETQ. CDR3 loop: CASSLATGVGTDTQYF. As DNA, the CDR3 is TGCGCCAGCAGCTTGGCGACAGGGGTGGGCACAGATACGCAGTATTTT.

V and J are TRBV7-9 and TRBJ1-6, with 8 bases that match TRBD1. CDR3 size: 15 residues. The J segment lost 10 bases and the V segment lost 0 bases, leaving 5 bases of the junction unmatched. CDR1 is SEHNR and CDR2 is FQNEAQ in the germline V gene (reference sequence). The CDR3 nucleotides are TGTGCCAGCAGCTTAGCGGGACAGGAGGTGTCACCCCTCCACTTT. Its translation is CASSLAGQEVSPLHF.

This clone was observed a single time. The rearrangement links TRBV5-4 to TRBJ1-2, with 10 positions matching TRBD1. The V gene end was trimmed by 4 bases and the J gene end by 2 bases; junction bases not matched to a gene: 5. Per germline, CDR1 SGHNT and CDR2 YYREEE (reference sequence). The CDR3 is 15 residues long. This CDR3 is CASSTGTGDNYGYTF. The CDR3, as DNA: TGTGCCAGCAGCACCGGGACAGGGGACAACTATGGCTACACCTTC.

This chain links TRBV27 with TRBJ2-1; TRBD2 matches at 7 bases. CDR1 is MNHEY, CDR2 SMNVEV, per germline (reference sequence). This CDR3 has 19 amino acids. The V segment lost 2 bases and the J segment 4 bases; nucleotides outside the gene matches: 17. CDR3 region: CASSLIGRTGLAEYNEQFF. The CDR3 DNA is TGTGCCAGCAGTTTAATCGGAAGAACCGGGCTAGCGGAGTACAATGAGCAGTTCTTC.

The chain joins TRBV11-2 to TRBJ2-7, with a tentative D call TRBD2 (6 bases). Trimming stripped 5 bases from V and 0 bases from J, with 11 bases between. The germline V gene has CDR1 SGHAT and CDR2 FQNNGV. The CDR3 is 14 residues long. This chain's CDR3 is CASSPGLSSYEQYF. In DNA, the CDR3 is TGTGCCAGCAGCCCGGGACTCAGCTCCTACGAGCAGTACTTC.

V is TRBV7-2 and J is TRBJ1-6; D is unclear. V dropped 5 bases and J dropped 9 bases, with 20 bases sitting between them. The germline V gene encodes CDR1 SGHTA and CDR2 FQGNSA. This CDR3 has 16 residues. The CDR3 loop reads CASSQQPNAVGSPLHF. CDR3 DNA sequence: TGTGCCAGCAGCCAACAACCTAACGCGGTGGGTTCACCCCTCCACTTT.

J is TRBJ2-1 and V is TRBV5-4, with a tentative D call TRBD2 (6 bases). In germline, CDR1 is SGHNT, CDR2 YYREEE (reference sequence). The CDR3 runs to 20 residues. V lost 1 base and J lost 9, with 32 bases in between. CDR3 in DNA: TGTGCCAGCAGCTTGAAGGTCGGTATGAAAAGTAGCGGTACGACCTTTGAGCAGTTCTTC. Protein product: CASSLKVGMKSSGTTFEQFF.

V gene TRBV6-5 combines with J gene TRBJ2-1; TRBD2 might be the D (6 bases). Trimming removed 5 bases at V and 2 bases at J, with 13 bases between. Germline V gene sequence: CDR1 MNHEY, CDR2 SVGAGI. CDR3 length: 15 amino acids. The DNA of the CDR3 is TGTGCCAGCAGTGCCCGGGACTCTCCCTACAATGAGCAGTTCTTC. Amino acid sequence: CASSARDSPYNEQFF.

The V gene is TRBV28, the J gene TRBJ2-7; D perhaps matches TRBD2 (6 bases). The CDR3 has 15 amino acids. CDR1 and CDR2 (germline): MDHEN, SYDVKM. With 3 bases removed from V and 0 bases from J, the gap between germline ends came to 12 bases. The CDR3 DNA reads TGTGCCAGCAGTTTTCGCGGGATCAGCTCCTACGAGCAGTACTTC. This codes for CASSFRGISSYEQYF.

This clone was detected once. The chain has TRBV7-9 and TRBJ2-4, with unresolved D. Trimming removed 3 bases from V and 4 bases from J, with 10 bases in between. There are 14 residues in the CDR3. Germline-derived CDR1 and CDR2 are SEHNR and FQNEAQ (reference sequence). CDR3: CASSFSGAKNIQYF. CDR3 bases: TGTGCCAGCAGCTTCTCTGGAGCGAAAAACATTCAGTACTTC. Based on the CDR3 plus reference TRBV7-9 and TRBJ2-4, the full variable domain is DTGVSQNPRHKITKRGQNVTFRCDPISEHNRLYWYRQTLGQGPEFLTYFQNEAQLEKSRLLSDRFSAERPKGSFSTLEIQRTEQGDSAMYLCASSFSGAKNIQYFGAGTRLSVL.

This clone was seen a few times. The chain couples TRBV21-1 to TRBJ2-2; the table gives TRBD2 as D, unverified against the DNA. TRBV21-1 corresponds to a pseudogene. CDR3 length equals 14 residues. Here the CDR3 DNA reads TGTGCCTCCCAGTCGCGGCCGAACACCGGGGAGCTGTTTTTT. This translates into CASQSRPNTGELFF.